This TCR beta chain was captured in a study of identical twins. V lost 6 bases and J 12 bases, leaving 18 bases between the germline ends. The CDR3 has 13 amino acids. Study-wide results and limits: In zero-insertion analyses, partial confounding could arise from invariant MAIT and iNKT cells. Models came in too low on out-of-frame TCR alpha sharing in monozygotic twins.

With respect to this clonotype: Its antigen is currently unknown.

A universal primer site was created by template switching, with the cDNA bearing unique molecular identifiers. TCRdb recomputed calls from the 5' RACE reads with MiXCR, one row per CDR3 protein. This repertoire shows approximately 590,000 distinct CDR3 sequences, more than 9% found once; its top ten account for around 3%. The same sample was also studied in work on yellow fever vaccine responses in identical twins.

The chain couples TRBV12-3 or TRBV12-4 to TRBJ2-1, with D possibly called TRBD1 or TRBD2 (5 bases each). This receptor was identified in a woman between 18 and 30 years old in good health. The sequencing input was PBMCs. CDR3: CASSRDEGWGQFF. CDR3 nucleotide sequence: TGTGCCAGCAGCCGGGACGAGGGGTGGGGGCAGTTCTTC.